This T cell receptor beta chain derives from a study of PD-L1 blockade in urothelial cancer. Background on the study: Blood yielded a median of approximately 140,000 T cells per sample.

This table comes from immunoSEQ multiplex PCR, and its TCRdb copy is limited to in-frame clones, with some not included. The sample shows some 87,000 clones, roughly 91% of them seen only once. This CDR3 is 14 amino acids long. The germline gives CDR1 MNHNY, CDR2 SVGAGI (reference sequence). The V gene end was trimmed by 7 bases and the J gene end by 8 bases; junction bases not matched to a gene: 9. The time point: pretreatment peripheral blood. The cohort comprised individuals with locally advanced or metastatic urothelial carcinoma. Peripheral blood mononuclear cells were collected from every patient before and during treatment, yielding between 1 and 8 samples per patient.

The J gene is TRBJ1-4, the V gene TRBV6-6; 8 nucleotides align to TRBD1. The sample consisted of PBMCs, taken around atezolizumab (anti-PD-L1) treatment. The TCR originated in a man between 60 and 70 years old with urothelial cancer. The CDR3 region is CASTLWTGREKLFF. The CDR3 coding sequence is TGTGCCAGCACCCTTTGGACAGGGCGGGAAAAACTGTTTTTT.